The 5 T cell receptor beta chains in this list originate from one sample, sequenced in a study of a mutant IDH1 vaccine in newly diagnosed glioma. Sequencing was performed with immunoSEQ multiplex PCR; in TCRdb, only in-frame clones are kept and a portion is missing. The repertoire has about 54,000 clones, 87% of them found once; the top ten carry about 1.3%. Their specific antigens are unknown. Time point noted: week 23, last vaccination. A single vaccine dose contained 300 ug of mutant IDH1 20-mer peptide, and topical imiquimod was used with it. The source material was PBMCs, sampled from a glioma patient whose treatment included an IDH1 peptide vaccine. Every receptor here comes from a man aged 35-49 years with glioma.

The V call is TRBV18, the J call TRBJ2-3, with D perhaps matching TRBD1 (6 bases). Germline V CDR1 and CDR2: KGHSH, LQKENI. CDR3 length equals 14 residues. Trimming pared 3 bases from V and 5 bases from J, leaving 12 bases between. This CDR3 reads CASSPAGVEDTQYF. The CDR3 DNA follows: TGTGCCAGCTCACCGGCAGGGGTGGAAGATACGCAGTATTTT.

This sequence joins TRBV6-6 and TRBJ2-5, with unresolved D. The CDR3 is 12 amino acids. Germline CDR1 MNHNY, CDR2 SVGAGI (reference sequence). V dropped 2 bases and J dropped 3 bases, with 4 bases sitting between them. The CDR3 reads CASSYAEETQYF. In DNA form, the CDR3 reads TGTGCCAGCAGTTACGCGGAAGAGACCCAGTACTTC.

V and J are TRBV6-5 and TRBJ1-2; D possibly corresponds to TRBD1 (5 bases). CDR3 length: 14 amino acids. Germline CDR1 reads MNHEY; CDR2 reads SVGAGI. V lost 6 bases to trimming and J lost 6 bases, with 17 bases between them. The CDR3 sequence: CASRPLGTDDGYTF. The CDR3 DNA reads TGTGCCAGCAGGCCCCTGGGGACGGACGATGGCTACACCTTC.

The rearrangement joins TRBV7-8 to TRBJ2-7; 9 positions match TRBD1. The CDR3 has 14 residues. Trimming at V came to 5 bases and at J to 9 bases, leaving 11 bases not matched to a gene. CDR1 SGHVS and CDR2 FQNEAQ come from the germline V gene. CDR3 in amino acids: CASSKGTGPTGQYF. As DNA, the CDR3 is TGTGCCAGCAGCAAGGGGACAGGGCCCACGGGGCAGTACTTC.

CDR3 nucleotide sequence: TGTGCCAGTAGTTTTGGCGGGAGTGCTGCCTACGAGCAGTACTTC. Translation gives CASSFGGSAAYEQYF. This chain links TRBV19 with TRBJ2-7, with 7 bases matching TRBD2. The V segment lost 5 bases and the J segment 2 bases; nucleotides outside the gene matches: 9. The CDR3 covers 15 residues. Germline values: CDR1 LNHDA, CDR2 SQIVND (reference sequence). Full variable domain (missing parts from reference TRBV19 and TRBJ2-7): DGGITQSPKYLFRKEGQNVTLSCEQNLNHDAMYWYRQDPGQGLRLIYYSQIVNDFQKGDIAEGYSVSREKKESFPLTVTSAQKNPTAFYLCASSFGGSAAYEQYFGPGTRLTVT.